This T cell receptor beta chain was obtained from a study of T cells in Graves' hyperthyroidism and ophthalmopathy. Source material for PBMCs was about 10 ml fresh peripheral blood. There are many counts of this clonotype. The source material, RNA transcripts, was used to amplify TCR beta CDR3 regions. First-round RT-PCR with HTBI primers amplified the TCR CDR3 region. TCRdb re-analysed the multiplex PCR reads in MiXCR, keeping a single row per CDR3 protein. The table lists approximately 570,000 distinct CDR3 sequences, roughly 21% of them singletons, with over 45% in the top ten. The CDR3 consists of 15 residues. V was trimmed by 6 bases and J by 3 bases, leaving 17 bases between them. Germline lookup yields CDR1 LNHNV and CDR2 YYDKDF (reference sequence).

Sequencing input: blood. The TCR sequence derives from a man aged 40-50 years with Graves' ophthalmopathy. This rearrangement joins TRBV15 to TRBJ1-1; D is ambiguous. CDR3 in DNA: TGTGCCACCAGTAGAACTCCCCTGGGAGACACTGAAGCTTTCTTT. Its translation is CATSRTPLGDTEAFF.